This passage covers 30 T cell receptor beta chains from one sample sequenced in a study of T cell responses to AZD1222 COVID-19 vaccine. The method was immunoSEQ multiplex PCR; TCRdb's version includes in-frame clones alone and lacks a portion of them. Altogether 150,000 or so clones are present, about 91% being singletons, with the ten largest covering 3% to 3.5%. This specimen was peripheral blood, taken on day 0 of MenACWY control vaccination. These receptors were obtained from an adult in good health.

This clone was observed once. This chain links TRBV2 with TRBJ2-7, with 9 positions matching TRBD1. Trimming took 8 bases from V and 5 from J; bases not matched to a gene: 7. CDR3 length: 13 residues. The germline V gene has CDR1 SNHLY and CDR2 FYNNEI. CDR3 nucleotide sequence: TGTGCCAGCTCCGGGACAGGGATACACGAGCAGTACTTC. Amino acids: CASSGTGIHEQYF.

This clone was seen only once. The CDR3 reads CASSTGLSSGINEQFF. Here the CDR3 DNA reads TGCGCCAGCAGCACTGGACTGAGTTCGGGAATCAATGAGCAGTTCTTC. The chain uses TRBV5-1 and TRBJ2-1; tentative D call: TRBD2 (5 bases). Looked up from germline, CDR1 is SGHRS and CDR2 is YFSETQ. Trimming pared 4 bases from V and 6 bases from J, leaving 20 bases between. This CDR3 is 16 amino acids long. Looking up the rest from reference TRBV5-1 and TRBJ2-1 gives the full variable domain: KAGVTQTPRYLIKTRGQQVTLSCSPISGHRSVSWYQQTPGQGLQFLFEYFSETQRNKGNFPGRFSGRQFSNSRSEMNVSTLELGDSALYLCASSTGLSSGINEQFFGPGTRLTVL.

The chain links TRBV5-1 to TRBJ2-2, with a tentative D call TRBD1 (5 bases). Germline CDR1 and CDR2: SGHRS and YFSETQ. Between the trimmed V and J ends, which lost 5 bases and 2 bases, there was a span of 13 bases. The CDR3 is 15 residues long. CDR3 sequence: CASSSDSLNTGELFF. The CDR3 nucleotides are TGCGCCAGCAGTTCCGACAGTCTCAACACCGGGGAGCTGTTTTTT. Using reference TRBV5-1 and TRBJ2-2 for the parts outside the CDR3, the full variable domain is KAGVTQTPRYLIKTRGQQVTLSCSPISGHRSVSWYQQTPGQGLQFLFEYFSETQRNKGNFPGRFSGRQFSNSRSEMNVSTLELGDSALYLCASSSDSLNTGELFFGEGSRLTVL.

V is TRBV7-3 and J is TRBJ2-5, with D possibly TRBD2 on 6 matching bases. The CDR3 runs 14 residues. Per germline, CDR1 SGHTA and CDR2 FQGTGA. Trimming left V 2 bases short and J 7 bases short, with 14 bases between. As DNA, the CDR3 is TGTGCCAGCAGCTTAGGGGGACCAGCGGGGACCCAGTACTTC. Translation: CASSLGGPAGTQYF.

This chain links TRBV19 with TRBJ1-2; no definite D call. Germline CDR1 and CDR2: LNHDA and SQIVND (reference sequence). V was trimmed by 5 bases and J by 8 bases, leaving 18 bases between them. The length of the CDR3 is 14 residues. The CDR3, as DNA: TGTGCCAGTAGTCCCCGGACGAGAGCGCTGGGCTACACCTTC. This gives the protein CASSPRTRALGYTF. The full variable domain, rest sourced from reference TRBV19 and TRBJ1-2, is DGGITQSPKYLFRKEGQNVTLSCEQNLNHDAMYWYRQDPGQGLRLIYYSQIVNDFQKGDIAEGYSVSREKKESFPLTVTSAQKNPTAFYLCASSPRTRALGYTFGSGTRLTVV.

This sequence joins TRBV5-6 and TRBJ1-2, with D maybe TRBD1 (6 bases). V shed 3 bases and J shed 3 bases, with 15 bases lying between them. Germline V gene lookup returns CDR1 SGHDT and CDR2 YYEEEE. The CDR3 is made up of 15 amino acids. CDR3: CASSSLRGLDYGYTF. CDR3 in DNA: TGTGCCAGCAGCTCTCTCAGGGGATTGGACTATGGCTACACCTTC.

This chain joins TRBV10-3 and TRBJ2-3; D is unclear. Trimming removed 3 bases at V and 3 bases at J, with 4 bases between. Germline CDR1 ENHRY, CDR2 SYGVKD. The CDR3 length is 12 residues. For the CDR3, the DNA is TGTGCCATCAGTGATAGGACAGATACGCAGTATTTT. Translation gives CAISDRTDTQYF.

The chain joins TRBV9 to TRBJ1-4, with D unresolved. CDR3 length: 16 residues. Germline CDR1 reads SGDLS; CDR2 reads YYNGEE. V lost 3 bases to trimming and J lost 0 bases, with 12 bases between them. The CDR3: CASSAREPATNEKLFF. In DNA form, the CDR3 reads TGTGCCAGCAGCGCGAGGGAGCCTGCAACTAATGAAAAACTGTTTTTT.

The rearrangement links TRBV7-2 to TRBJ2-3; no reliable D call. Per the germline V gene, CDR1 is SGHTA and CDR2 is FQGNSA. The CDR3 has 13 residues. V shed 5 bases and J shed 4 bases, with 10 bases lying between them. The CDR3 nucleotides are TGTGCCAGCAGCCCCCCTCCCCCAGATACGCAGTATTTT. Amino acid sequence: CASSPPPPDTQYF.

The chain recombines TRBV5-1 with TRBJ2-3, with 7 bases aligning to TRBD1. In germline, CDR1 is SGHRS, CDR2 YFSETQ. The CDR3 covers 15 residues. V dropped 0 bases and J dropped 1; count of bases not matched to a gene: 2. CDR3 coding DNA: TGCGCCAGCAGCTTGGCCACAGGGGGCACAGATACGCAGTATTTT. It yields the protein CASSLATGGTDTQYF.

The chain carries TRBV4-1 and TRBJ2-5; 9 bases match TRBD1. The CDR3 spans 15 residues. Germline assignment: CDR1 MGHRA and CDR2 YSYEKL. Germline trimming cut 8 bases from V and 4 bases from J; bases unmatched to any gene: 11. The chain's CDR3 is CASGGGTGYVETQYF. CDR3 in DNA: TGCGCCAGCGGGGGCGGGACAGGGTATGTAGAGACCCAGTACTTC.

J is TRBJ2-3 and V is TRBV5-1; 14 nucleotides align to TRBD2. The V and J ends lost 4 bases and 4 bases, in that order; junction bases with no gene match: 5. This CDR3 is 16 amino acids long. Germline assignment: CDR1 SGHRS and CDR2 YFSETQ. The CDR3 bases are TGCGCCAGCAGCGAGGGACTAGCGGGAGCGGCAGATACGCAGTATTTT. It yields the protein CASSEGLAGAADTQYF.

Here the CDR3 DNA reads TGTGCCAGCAGCCGGACGGGTAACTCTCTAGCCAAAAACATTCAGTACTTC. Translating it yields CASSRTGNSLAKNIQYF. The chain has TRBV5-4 and TRBJ2-4, with D unclear. The germline V gene has CDR1 SGHNT and CDR2 YYREEE (reference sequence). The V and J ends lost 4 bases and 0 bases respectively, with 17 bases between them. The CDR3 has 17 amino acids.

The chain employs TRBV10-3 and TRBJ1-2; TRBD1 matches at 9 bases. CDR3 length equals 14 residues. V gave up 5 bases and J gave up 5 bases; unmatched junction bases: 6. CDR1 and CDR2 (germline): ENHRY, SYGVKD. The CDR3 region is CAISLGTGSYGYTF. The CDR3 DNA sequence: TGTGCCATCAGTCTCGGGACAGGGTCTTATGGCTACACCTTC.

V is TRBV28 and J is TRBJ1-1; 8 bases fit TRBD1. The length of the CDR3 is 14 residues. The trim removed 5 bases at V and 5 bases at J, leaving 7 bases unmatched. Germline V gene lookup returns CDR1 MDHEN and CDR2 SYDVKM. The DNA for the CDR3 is TGTGCCAGCAGTCGCAGGGGGCGGGCGACTGAAGCTTTCTTT. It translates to CASSRRGRATEAFF.

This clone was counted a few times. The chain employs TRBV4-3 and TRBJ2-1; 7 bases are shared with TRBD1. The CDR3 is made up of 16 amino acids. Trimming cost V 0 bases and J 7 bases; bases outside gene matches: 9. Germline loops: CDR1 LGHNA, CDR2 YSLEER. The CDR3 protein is CASSQDHRGTSNEQFF. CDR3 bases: TGCGCCAGCAGCCAAGACCACAGGGGTACGAGTAATGAGCAGTTCTTC.

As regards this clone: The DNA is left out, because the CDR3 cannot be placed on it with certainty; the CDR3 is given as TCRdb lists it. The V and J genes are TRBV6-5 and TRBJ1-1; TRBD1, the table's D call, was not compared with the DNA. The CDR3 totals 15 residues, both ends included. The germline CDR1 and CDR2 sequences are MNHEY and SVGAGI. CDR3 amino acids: CASSFGPGTDTEAFF.

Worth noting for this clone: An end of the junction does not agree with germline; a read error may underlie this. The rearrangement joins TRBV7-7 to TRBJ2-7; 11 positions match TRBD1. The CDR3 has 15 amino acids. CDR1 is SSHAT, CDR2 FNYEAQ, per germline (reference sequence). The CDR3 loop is CASSLGQGALYEQYF. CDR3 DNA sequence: TGTGCTAGCAGCTTAGGACAGGGGGCTTTGTACGAGCAGTACTTC.

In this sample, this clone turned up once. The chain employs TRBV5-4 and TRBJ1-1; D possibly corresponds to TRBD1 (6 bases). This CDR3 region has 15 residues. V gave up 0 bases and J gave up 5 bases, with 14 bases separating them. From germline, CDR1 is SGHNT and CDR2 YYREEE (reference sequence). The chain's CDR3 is CASSLGSLGGTEAFF. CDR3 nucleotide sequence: TGTGCCAGCAGCTTGGGTTCCTTAGGGGGAACTGAAGCTTTCTTT.

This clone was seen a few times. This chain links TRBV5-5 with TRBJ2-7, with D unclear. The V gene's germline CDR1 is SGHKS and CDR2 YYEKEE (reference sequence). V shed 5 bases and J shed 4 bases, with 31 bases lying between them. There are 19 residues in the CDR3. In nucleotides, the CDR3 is TGTGCCAGCAGTCGGAAGGTGTCCACGGCGGCCGTCGTAGGGTACGAGCAGTACTTC. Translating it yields CASSRKVSTAAVVGYEQYF.

CDR3 sequence (DNA): TGCGCCAGCAGCTTGTTTACTGACAGCTCCTACGAGCAGTACTTC. This sequence encodes CASSLFTDSSYEQYF. J is TRBJ2-7 and V is TRBV5-1, with a possible D match to TRBD1 (5 bases). V was pared by 1 base and J by 0 bases, with 11 bases between. Germline loops: CDR1 SGHRS, CDR2 YFSETQ. The CDR3 sequence is 15 residues long.

The CDR3: CASSTGAYEQYF. As DNA, the CDR3 is TGTGCCAGCAGTACAGGAGCCTACGAGCAGTACTTC. V and J are TRBV2 and TRBJ2-7; a possible D gene is TRBD1 (5 bases). CDR3 size: 12 residues. Trimming pared 5 bases from V and 2 bases from J, leaving 7 bases between. Germline V gene sequence: CDR1 SNHLY, CDR2 FYNNEI.

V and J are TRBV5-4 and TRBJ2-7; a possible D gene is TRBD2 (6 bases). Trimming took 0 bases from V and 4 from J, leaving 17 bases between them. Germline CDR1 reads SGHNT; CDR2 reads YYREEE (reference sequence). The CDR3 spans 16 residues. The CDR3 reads CASSLATGSYLYEQYF. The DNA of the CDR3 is TGTGCCAGCAGCTTGGCTACCGGGAGTTACCTATACGAGCAGTACTTC.

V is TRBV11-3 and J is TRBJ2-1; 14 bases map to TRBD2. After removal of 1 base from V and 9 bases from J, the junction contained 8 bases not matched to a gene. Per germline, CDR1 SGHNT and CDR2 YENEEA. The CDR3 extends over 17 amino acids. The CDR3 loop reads CASSLVSRLAGGPEQFF. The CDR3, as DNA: TGTGCCAGCAGCTTAGTATCCCGACTAGCGGGGGGGCCTGAGCAGTTCTTC.

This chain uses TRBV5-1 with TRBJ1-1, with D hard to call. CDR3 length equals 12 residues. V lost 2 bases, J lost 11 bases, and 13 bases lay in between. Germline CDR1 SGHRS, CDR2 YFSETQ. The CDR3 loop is CASSFNVGRAFF. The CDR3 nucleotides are TGCGCCAGCAGCTTCAACGTCGGTAGGGCTTTCTTT.

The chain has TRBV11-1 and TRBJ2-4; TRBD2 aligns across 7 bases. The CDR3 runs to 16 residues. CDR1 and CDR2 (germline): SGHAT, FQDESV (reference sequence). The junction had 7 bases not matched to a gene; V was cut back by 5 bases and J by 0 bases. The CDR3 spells CASSPGRGRAKNIQYF. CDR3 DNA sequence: TGTGCCAGCAGCCCGGGGAGGGGCAGAGCCAAAAACATTCAGTACTTC.

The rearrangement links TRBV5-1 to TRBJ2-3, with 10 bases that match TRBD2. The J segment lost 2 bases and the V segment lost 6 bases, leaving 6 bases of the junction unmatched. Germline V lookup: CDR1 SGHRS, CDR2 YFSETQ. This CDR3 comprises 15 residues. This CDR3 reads CASTASGGITDTQYF. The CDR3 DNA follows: TGCGCCAGCACCGCTAGCGGGGGCATCACAGATACGCAGTATTTT.

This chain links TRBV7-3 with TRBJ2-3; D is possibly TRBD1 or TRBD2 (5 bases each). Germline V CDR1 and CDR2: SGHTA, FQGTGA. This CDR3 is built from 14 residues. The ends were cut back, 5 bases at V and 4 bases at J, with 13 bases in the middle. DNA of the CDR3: TGTGCCAGCAGCCGAGGGGTATTCTCAGATACGCAGTATTTT. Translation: CASSRGVFSDTQYF.

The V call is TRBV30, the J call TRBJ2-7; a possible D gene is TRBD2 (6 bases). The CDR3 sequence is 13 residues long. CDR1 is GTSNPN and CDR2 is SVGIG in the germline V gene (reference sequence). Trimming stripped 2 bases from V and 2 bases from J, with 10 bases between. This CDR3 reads CAWSLGGTYEQYF. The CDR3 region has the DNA TGTGCCTGGAGTTTAGGCGGGACCTACGAGCAGTACTTC.

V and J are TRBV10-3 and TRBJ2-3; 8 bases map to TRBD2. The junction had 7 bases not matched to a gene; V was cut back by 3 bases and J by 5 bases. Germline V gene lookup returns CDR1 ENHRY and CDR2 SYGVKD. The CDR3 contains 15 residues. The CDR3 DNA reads TGTGCCATCAGTGACCCGGCAGCGGGGGTAGATACGCAGTATTTT. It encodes CAISDPAAGVDTQYF.